One T cell receptor beta chain is described in this entry. Antigen: not known. TCRdb reprocessed the reads with MiXCR, giving one entry per CDR3 protein. This table holds under 150,000 distinct CDR3 sequences, roughly 31% found once. The sample belongs to a study of T cell repertoires in cytomegalovirus infection. The V end lost 3 bases, the J end lost 4 bases, and 22 bases lay between the germline ends. This CDR3 region has 18 residues. The study, taken as a whole, reports: There were HLA-C-restricted CMV-specific TCR beta clonotypes dominating the ex vivo response. Summed frequency of public TCR beta families distinguished CMV carriers with the relevant HLA.

The clonotype originates from a human donor in good health (CMV status not recorded). Some clones in this sample may be carry-over from other donors' samples. The source was CD8+ T cells from cultured PBMCs, collected from culture after CMV antigen stimulation. The rearrangement joins TRBV12-3 or TRBV12-4 to TRBJ1-3; D is unresolved. The CDR3 sequence: CASSFRAALYASGNTIYF. DNA of the CDR3: TGTGCCAGCAGTTTTCGGGCAGCTTTGTATGCCTCGGGAAACACCATATATTTT.